One sample yielded the 18 T cell receptor beta chains listed below, sequenced in a study of blood T cell repertoires in COVID-19. Profiled with immunoSEQ multiplex PCR; TCRdb holds only in-frame clones, not every one. Of tens of thousands of clones detected, around 89% appear once; the ten largest clones hold around 4.7%. The sequencing sample was made of peripheral blood. The receptors here all came from a woman of 80 years or more with active COVID-19.

The chain uses TRBV18 and TRBJ1-5; a weak D match, TRBD1 (6 bases). The germline CDR1 and CDR2 sequences are KGHSH and LQKENI. Trimming took 2 bases from V and 6 from J, leaving 17 bases between them. The CDR3 covers 16 residues. The CDR3 DNA is TGTGCCAGCTCACCAGGGTTATCAGGGGTAGGTCAGCCCCAGCATTTT. It yields the protein CASSPGLSGVGQPQHF.

The V gene is TRBV5-4, the J gene TRBJ1-1; 11 positions match TRBD1. The length of the CDR3 is 13 residues. Looked up from germline, CDR1 is SGHNT and CDR2 is YYREEE (reference sequence). J was trimmed by 2 bases and V by 10 bases; bases with no gene match: 4. The CDR3 region is CAGGQGANTEAFF. CDR3 DNA sequence: TGTGCCGGCGGACAGGGGGCAAACACTGAAGCTTTCTTT.

The chain couples TRBV6-1 to TRBJ1-5; tentatively, D is TRBD1 (5 bases). V was cut by 0 bases and J by 10 bases, with 16 bases left in between. Germline CDR1 and CDR2: MNHNS and SASEGT. There are 15 residues in the CDR3. The CDR3, as DNA: TGTGCCAGCAGTGAAGCGGGGGGGGATGTAAGACCCCAGCATTTT. Translation gives CASSEAGGDVRPQHF.

The CDR3 sequence: CASSDVSTGELFF. The CDR3 nucleotides read TGTGCCAGCAGTGACGTCAGCACCGGGGAGCTGTTTTTT. The chain combines TRBV6-4 with TRBJ2-2; D unresolved. The CDR3 spans 13 residues. The germline CDR1 and CDR2 sequences are MRHNA and SNTAGT. The ends were cut back, 2 bases at V and 4 bases at J, with 5 bases in the middle.

The V call is TRBV2, the J call TRBJ2-5; 9 nucleotides line up with TRBD2. CDR1 SNHLY and CDR2 FYNNEI come from the germline V gene. Trimming took 5 bases from V and 5 from J; bases not matched to a gene: 9. The CDR3 contains 15 residues. The CDR3 DNA follows: TGTGCCAGCAGTCCGGGACTAGCCAATTCGGAGACCCAGTACTTC. Translated, it gives CASSPGLANSETQYF.

This clone was detected only once. The chain joins TRBV28 to TRBJ2-7; maybe TRBD1 (6 bases). This CDR3 comprises 15 residues. Germline V lookup: CDR1 MDHEN, CDR2 SYDVKM. The V end was cut by 5 bases, the J end by 7 bases, with 21 bases between. Written as DNA, the CDR3 is TGTGCCAGCAGTAGTACAGGGAGTATTTCCACTGAGCAGTACTTC. Translating gives CASSSTGSISTEQYF.

This clone showed up just once. V gene TRBV5-6 combines with J gene TRBJ2-7, with 8 bases lining up with TRBD1. V lost 4 bases and J lost 6; bases outside the gene matches: 9. Germline V gene sequence: CDR1 SGHDT, CDR2 YYEEEE. The CDR3 sequence is 14 residues long. CDR3 DNA: TGTGCCAGCAGCGGCGGACAGGGATCGGGCGAGCAGTACTTC. Translation gives CASSGGQGSGEQYF.

The rearrangement links TRBV19 to TRBJ1-1, with D possibly TRBD1 on 6 matching bases. CDR1 is LNHDA, CDR2 SQIVND, per germline (reference sequence). V was trimmed by 3 bases and J by 1 base, leaving 21 bases between them. The CDR3 length is 18 residues. CDR3 region: CASSMVTGWGSRNTEAFF. The CDR3 bases are TGTGCCAGTAGTATGGTAACAGGGTGGGGCTCACGGAACACTGAAGCTTTCTTT.

The chain uses TRBV7-2 and TRBJ1-3, with D possibly matching TRBD1 (6 bases). This CDR3 has 17 residues. Trimming removed 5 bases at V and 0 bases at J, with 17 bases between. In germline, CDR1 is SGHTA, CDR2 FQGNSA. The CDR3 region has the DNA TGTGCCAGCAGCCCACGACAGGACGGGATCTCTGGAAACACCATATATTTT. Residues: CASSPRQDGISGNTIYF.

This clone was detected once. The chain combines TRBV12-1 with TRBJ2-7; TRBD2 is taken as the D call from the table, unchecked against the DNA. TRBV12-1 is classified as a pseudogene. There are 20 residues in the CDR3. The DNA of the CDR3 is TGTGCCAGCAGCTTTGCGTCGGGACTAGCGGCCCCGGCGGGCTCCTACGAGCAGTACTTC. This gives the protein CASSFASGLAAPAGSYEQYF.

The rearrangement joins TRBV5-4 to TRBJ2-7; 8 bases fit TRBD1. Germline V gives CDR1 SGHNT, CDR2 YYREEE (reference sequence). V lost 3 bases, J lost 3 bases, and 5 bases stayed unmatched. This CDR3 spans 14 amino acids. The CDR3 loop is CASSSDRGDYEQYF. Here the CDR3 DNA reads TGTGCCAGCAGCTCAGACAGGGGAGACTACGAGCAGTACTTC.

The genes are TRBV9 and TRBJ2-3, with a weak D call TRBD2 (5 bases). Germline lookup yields CDR1 SGDLS and CDR2 YYNGEE. Trimming removed 4 bases at V and 6 bases at J, with 21 bases between. The CDR3 has 16 residues. CDR3 amino acids: CASSSSPGFLVDTQYF. DNA for the CDR3: TGTGCCAGCAGCTCATCTCCGGGATTCCTTGTGGATACGCAGTATTTT.

This clone was counted once. The chain uses TRBV27 and TRBJ2-7; 9 bases agree with TRBD2. Germline CDR1 and CDR2: MNHEY and SMNVEV (reference sequence). After removal of 0 bases from V and 5 bases from J, the junction contained 14 bases not matched to a gene. This CDR3 has 18 residues. CDR3 sequence (DNA): TGTGCCAGCAGTTTATCTCCCCTACTAGCGGGCCAGGCCCACGAGCAGTACTTC. Its protein product is CASSLSPLLAGQAHEQYF.

The chain is built from TRBV24-1 and TRBJ2-2, with TRBD1 matching 8 bases. V gave up 3 bases and J gave up 2 bases; unmatched junction bases: 4. This CDR3 has 16 amino acids. Germline CDR1 reads KGHDR; CDR2 reads SFDVKD. The CDR3 protein is CATSDRRGPNTGELFF. The DNA for the CDR3 is TGTGCCACCAGTGATCGCAGGGGGCCCAACACCGGGGAGCTGTTTTTT.

This chain connects TRBV7-2 to TRBJ2-2; possibly TRBD1 for D (6 bases). The germline gives CDR1 SGHTA, CDR2 FQGNSA. This CDR3 spans 14 amino acids. Trimming removed 4 bases from V and 6 bases from J, with 12 bases in between. CDR3 amino acids: CASSSLGAAGELFF. The DNA of the CDR3 is TGTGCCAGCAGCTCCCTGGGGGCCGCCGGGGAGCTGTTTTTT.

The J gene is TRBJ1-2, the V gene TRBV2; 7 positions match TRBD1. The V segment lost 4 bases and the J segment 6 bases; nucleotides outside the gene matches: 8. Germline V gene sequence: CDR1 SNHLY, CDR2 FYNNEI. This CDR3 spans 14 amino acids. The CDR3 sequence: CASSVVRQGDGYTF. For the CDR3, the DNA is TGTGCCAGCAGTGTGGTTCGGCAGGGGGATGGCTACACCTTC.

The V and J genes are TRBV28 and TRBJ1-1, with D possibly matching TRBD1 (5 bases). V gave up 6 bases and J gave up 6 bases, with 23 bases separating them. There are 16 residues in the CDR3. CDR1 and CDR2 from the germline V gene are MDHEN and SYDVKM. DNA of the CDR3: TGTGCCAGCAGGACGGGAGACTTTGGGGGGAGGGCTGAAGCTTTCTTT. Its translation is CASRTGDFGGRAEAFF.

The V gene is TRBV9, the J gene TRBJ2-2, with 8 bases matching TRBD1. The CDR3 runs 17 residues. V trimming: 4 bases; J trimming: 1 base; junction bases outside the gene matches: 9. CDR1 and CDR2 from the germline V gene are SGDLS and YYNGEE. As DNA, the CDR3 is TGTGCCAGCAGCCTACTTCCGGGACAGGTGAACACCGGGGAGCTGTTTTTT. Its protein product is CASSLLPGQVNTGELFF. Filled out from reference TRBV9 and TRBJ2-2, the complete variable domain reads DSGVTQTPKHLITATGQRVTLRCSPRSGDLSVYWYQQSLDQGLQFLIQYYNGEERAKGNILERFSAQQFPDLHSELNLSSLELGDSALYFCASSLLPGQVNTGELFFGEGSRLTVL.